This TCR beta chain comes out of a study of T cell responses to AZD1222 COVID-19 vaccine. Study-level points and caveats: Per reports, nearly half of all spike-specific TCRs target regions that are unmutated in variants. Donors were chiefly white British, with a greater number of females, and clonal diversity was perhaps underestimated. Of the AZD1222 recipients, only five to seven were seropositive at baseline. At 160-218 and 743-854, vaccine-associated CD4 TCRs were dominant, and they spanned spike.

About this clone itself: Its antigen is undetermined.

This CDR3 contains 16 residues. Germline CDR1 SEHNR, CDR2 FQNEAQ (reference sequence). V lost 5 bases and J 3 bases, leaving 19 bases between the germline ends. TCRdb keeps only in-frame clones here, not all; method: immunoSEQ multiplex PCR. The sample lists over 150,000 clones; less than 90% were seen once. Material: peripheral blood, obtained on day 0 of MenACWY control vaccination. The TCR was taken from an adult in good health. The rearrangement joins TRBV7-9 to TRBJ1-1; no definite D call. The CDR3 bases are TGTGCCAGCAGCGAACCCCGCGGGATGGTGGACACTGAAGCTTTCTTT. As protein: CASSEPRGMVDTEAFF.